The 25 T cell receptor beta chains given below trace back to one sample, sequenced in a study of cytomegalovirus exposure and HLA in healthy donors. The PCR used 60 Vbeta and 13 Jbeta primers. Clones were read by immunoSEQ multiplex PCR, and TCRdb kept only the in-frame ones, dropping some. The top ten clones hold 7% to 9% of a sample with 200,000 to 300,000 clones, approximately 80% of them seen once. The sequencing input was PBMCs. Receptor source: a woman aged 60 to 75 in good health and CMV-seropositive.

This rearrangement joins TRBV5-5 to TRBJ2-5; 9 bases match TRBD2. Germline V gene data show CDR1 as SGHKS and CDR2 as YYEKEE (reference sequence). The J segment lost 5 bases and the V segment lost 1 base, leaving 15 bases of the junction unmatched. CDR3 length equals 18 residues. CDR3 in amino acids: CASSLRVAGDVSGETQYF. The CDR3 nucleotides are TGTGCCAGCAGCTTGAGGGTAGCGGGAGATGTGTCTGGCGAGACCCAGTACTTC.

The chain couples TRBV4-2 to TRBJ2-1; 8 positions match TRBD2. This CDR3 comprises 19 residues. Germline V gives CDR1 LGHNA, CDR2 YNFKEQ. The V and J ends lost 1 base and 0 bases, in that order; junction bases with no gene match: 11. CDR3 in amino acids: CASSQVRTSPPSSYNEQFF. The CDR3 DNA reads TGTGCCAGCAGCCAAGTAAGGACTAGCCCACCAAGCTCCTACAATGAGCAGTTCTTC.

J is TRBJ2-2 and V is TRBV11-2; TRBD2 might be the D (6 bases). V lost 5 bases, J lost 6 bases, and 16 bases lay in between. Looked up from germline, CDR1 is SGHAT and CDR2 is FQNNGV. The CDR3 has 15 amino acids. The CDR3: CASSIAGRWAGELFF. The CDR3 DNA is TGTGCCAGCAGCATTGCGGGAAGATGGGCCGGGGAGCTGTTTTTT.

The chain joins TRBV19 to TRBJ2-7; D perhaps matches TRBD2 (6 bases). Germline CDR1 and CDR2: LNHDA and SQIVND (reference sequence). The CDR3 runs to 12 residues. Trimming stripped 8 bases from V and 8 bases from J, with 16 bases between. CDR3 in amino acids: CASSPSGTQQYF. CDR3 sequence (DNA): TGTGCCAGTTCCCCTTCAGGGACTCAGCAGTACTTC.

The CDR3 DNA sequence: TGCGCCAGCAGTGAGAAGGGGGGGACAGATACGCAGTATTTT. Encoded protein: CASSEKGGTDTQYF. This rearrangement joins TRBV5-1 to TRBJ2-3, with D possibly TRBD2 on 7 matching bases. In germline, CDR1 is SGHRS, CDR2 YFSETQ. V was clipped by 5 bases and J by 3 bases, with 13 bases between them. This CDR3 region has 14 residues.

The count of this clone is one. The chain has TRBV6-1 and TRBJ2-7, with D maybe TRBD2 (6 bases). CDR3 length: 13 amino acids. Germline CDR1 is MNHNS and CDR2 is SASEGT. The V end was cut by 4 bases, the J end by 6 bases, with 13 bases between. In DNA, the CDR3 is TGTGCCAGCAGTGCCCTCGGAGGGGCCGAGCAGTACTTC. It translates to CASSALGGAEQYF.

The rearrangement joins TRBV30 to TRBJ2-7, with 7 positions matching TRBD2. V lost 1 base, J lost 7 bases, and 10 bases stayed unmatched. Germline V gene data show CDR1 as GTSNPN and CDR2 as SVGIG (reference sequence). This CDR3 is built from 14 residues. DNA for the CDR3: TGTGCCTGGAGTGGATTCGGCGGGAGTGGGGAGCAGTACTTC. Translation gives CAWSGFGGSGEQYF.

This clone was picked up one time. V usage is TRBV11-2 and J usage is TRBJ1-1; D ambiguous. CDR1 is SGHAT and CDR2 is FQNNGV in the germline V gene. The CDR3 covers 15 residues. V was cut by 3 bases and J by 6 bases, with 17 bases left in between. CDR3 DNA sequence: TGTGCCAGCAGCTTCGGTCGCATCGTTGTTTCTGAAGCTTTCTTT. This codes for CASSFGRIVVSEAFF.

This sequence joins TRBV5-1 and TRBJ1-1; D is unresolved. V was trimmed by 4 bases and J by 1 base, leaving 14 bases between them. The CDR3 is 15 amino acids. Germline loops: CDR1 SGHRS, CDR2 YFSETQ. The CDR3 spells CASSPGGPENTEAFF. DNA for the CDR3: TGCGCCAGCAGCCCCGGAGGGCCAGAGAACACTGAAGCTTTCTTT.

The V and J genes are TRBV6-5 and TRBJ2-1; D may be TRBD2 (6 bases). Germline CDR1 reads MNHEY; CDR2 reads SVGAGI. V shed 0 bases and J shed 2 bases, with 11 bases lying between them. This CDR3 is built from 16 residues. The CDR3 DNA is TGTGCCAGCAGTTACTCGGCGGGATGGACCTACAATGAGCAGTTCTTC. It translates to CASSYSAGWTYNEQFF.

This clone has just one count. J is TRBJ1-2 and V is TRBV5-4, with TRBD1 matching 7 bases. Losses at the gene ends were 2 bases for V and 12 bases for J; bases not matched to a gene: 19. Germline values: CDR1 SGHNT, CDR2 YYREEE (reference sequence). This CDR3 has 16 residues. As DNA, the CDR3 is TGTGCCAGCAGCTTAAGGTTACCGGGGCAGGGGGAGGAGGACACCTTC. It codes for CASSLRLPGQGEEDTF.

With respect to this clone: The same CDR3 arises from other DNA sequences in this sample as well. Written as DNA, the CDR3 is TGTGCCACCAGCAGGACAGGGGGCGGTCAGCCCCAGCATTTT. This encodes CATSRTGGGQPQHF. The genes are TRBV15 and TRBJ1-5; 10 bases are a match to TRBD1. V lost 3 bases and J lost 6; bases outside the gene matches: 2. Germline loops: CDR1 LNHNV, CDR2 YYDKDF (reference sequence). The CDR3 is made up of 14 amino acids.

The rearrangement joins TRBV5-1 to TRBJ2-3; D might be TRBD2 (6 bases). Germline values: CDR1 SGHRS, CDR2 YFSETQ. V shed 4 bases and J shed 2 bases, with 17 bases lying between them. The CDR3 consists of 16 residues. This CDR3 reads CASSPGLPGNTDTQYF. CDR3 sequence (DNA): TGCGCCAGCAGCCCGGGACTCCCGGGGAACACAGATACGCAGTATTTT. The full variable domain, its missing parts supplied by reference TRBV5-1 and TRBJ2-3, is KAGVTQTPRYLIKTRGQQVTLSCSPISGHRSVSWYQQTPGQGLQFLFEYFSETQRNKGNFPGRFSGRQFSNSRSEMNVSTLELGDSALYLCASSPGLPGNTDTQYFGPGTRLTVL.

Here the CDR3 reads CASSPDSGELFF. CDR3 in DNA: TGTGCCAGCAGCCCTGACAGCGGGGAGCTGTTTTTT. The chain uses TRBV7-3 and TRBJ2-2, with D possibly being TRBD1 (5 bases). The germline gives CDR1 SGHTA, CDR2 FQGTGA. The V gene lost 5 bases and the J gene lost 7 bases, with 8 bases spanning the gap. The CDR3 runs 12 residues.

About this clone: A junction boundary mismatches the germline segment, possibly from a read error. This chain connects TRBV5-1 to TRBJ1-5; the D is unclear. CDR3 size: 14 residues. CDR1 and CDR2 from the germline V gene are SGHRS and YFSETQ. CDR3 in amino acids: CASGLGQGNQPQHF. The CDR3 DNA reads TGCGCCAGCGGCTTGGGTCAGGGCAATCAGCCCCAGCATTTT.

V is TRBV27 and J is TRBJ1-2, with TRBD1 as a possible D gene (5 bases). The V gene lost 6 bases and the J gene lost 2 bases, with 13 bases spanning the gap. The CDR3 consists of 14 residues. The germline V gene encodes CDR1 MNHEY and CDR2 SMNVEV (reference sequence). CDR3 bases: TGTGCCAGCAGGGCGGCAGGGAACAACTATGGCTACACCTTC. Its translation: CASRAAGNNYGYTF.

This clone has more than one count but fewer than ten. The V call is TRBV10-3, the J call TRBJ1-4; 9 bases match TRBD1. V lost 4 bases and J lost 8; bases outside the gene matches: 2. This CDR3 is built from 13 residues. Germline CDR1 and CDR2: ENHRY and SYGVKD. This CDR3 reads CAISADRGEKLFF. The CDR3 DNA reads TGTGCCATCAGTGCGGACAGGGGCGAAAAACTGTTTTTT.

The chain employs TRBV4-1 and TRBJ1-1; D gene unclear. CDR3 length: 14 residues. Germline CDR1 is MGHRA and CDR2 is YSYEKL. The ends were cut back, 1 base at V and 2 bases at J, with 8 bases in the middle. The CDR3 nucleotides read TGCGCCAGCAGCCAAGTAGCGTTTAACACTGAAGCTTTCTTT. This sequence encodes CASSQVAFNTEAFF.

The sample holds a few counts of this clone. CDR3 protein: CASSQGTGGRTDTQYF. CDR3 DNA sequence: TGTGCCAGCAGCCAAGGGACGGGAGGGCGGACAGATACGCAGTATTTT. The rearrangement links TRBV14 to TRBJ2-3, with TRBD2 identical over 8 bases. The CDR3 extends over 16 amino acids. The junction had 6 bases not matched to a gene; V was cut back by 1 base and J by 3 bases. Germline V gene data show CDR1 as SGHDN and CDR2 as FVKESK.

V usage is TRBV19 and J usage is TRBJ1-4, with 7 bases lining up with TRBD1. The germline gives CDR1 LNHDA, CDR2 SQIVND (reference sequence). The CDR3 covers 16 residues. Trimming removed 5 bases from V and 4 bases from J; junction bases left unmatched: 10. CDR3 protein: CASSLSGTVINEKLFF. The CDR3 region has the DNA TGTGCCAGTAGTCTATCCGGGACAGTGATTAATGAAAAACTGTTTTTT. Together with reference TRBV19 and TRBJ1-4, the CDR3 gives the full variable domain: DGGITQSPKYLFRKEGQNVTLSCEQNLNHDAMYWYRQDPGQGLRLIYYSQIVNDFQKGDIAEGYSVSREKKESFPLTVTSAQKNPTAFYLCASSLSGTVINEKLFFGSGTQLSVL.

This chain connects TRBV10-2 to TRBJ2-7; 10 bases line up with TRBD2. Germline lookup yields CDR1 WSHSY and CDR2 SAAADI. CDR3 length equals 17 residues. J was trimmed by 6 bases and V by 3 bases; bases with no gene match: 14. This chain's CDR3 is CASSDPGAGGAPGEQYF. The CDR3 DNA is TGCGCCAGCAGTGACCCCGGAGCGGGAGGGGCCCCAGGCGAGCAGTACTTC.

The chain employs TRBV27 and TRBJ2-1; 9 bases match TRBD2. Germline CDR1 is MNHEY and CDR2 is SMNVEV (reference sequence). Trimming cost V 5 bases and J 1 base; bases outside gene matches: 12. There are 18 residues in the CDR3. The CDR3 DNA reads TGTGCCAGCAGTCTTTCTAGCGGGGAACTGTGGTCCTACAATGAGCAGTTCTTC. Residues: CASSLSSGELWSYNEQFF.

The rearrangement links TRBV28 to TRBJ2-6; tentatively, D is TRBD1 (6 bases). Germline V gene data show CDR1 as MDHEN and CDR2 as SYDVKM. V lost 2 bases to trimming and J lost 0 bases, with 14 bases between them. The CDR3 totals 18 residues. CDR3 in DNA: TGTGCCAGCAGTTTACTTCCCGGACAGTCCTCTGGGGCCAACGTCCTGACTTTC. Translated: CASSLLPGQSSGANVLTF.

This clone has only one observation. This chain uses TRBV10-3 with TRBJ1-2, with 7 bases matching TRBD1. Germline V gene lookup returns CDR1 ENHRY and CDR2 SYGVKD. This CDR3 contains 15 residues. Trimming cost V 4 bases and J 3 bases; bases outside gene matches: 8. DNA for the CDR3: TGTGCCATCAGTGTAGAGACAGGGCGTGACTATGGCTACACCTTC. This gives the protein CAISVETGRDYGYTF.

The V call is TRBV10-3, the J call TRBJ2-7; 13 nucleotides align to TRBD2. The V gene end was trimmed by 10 bases and the J gene end by 4 bases; junction bases not matched to a gene: 4. The germline V gene has CDR1 ENHRY and CDR2 SYGVKD. The CDR3 is 13 residues long. CDR3 amino acids: CATRTSGSYEQYF. The DNA of the CDR3 is TGTGCCACCAGGACTAGCGGGAGTTACGAGCAGTACTTC.